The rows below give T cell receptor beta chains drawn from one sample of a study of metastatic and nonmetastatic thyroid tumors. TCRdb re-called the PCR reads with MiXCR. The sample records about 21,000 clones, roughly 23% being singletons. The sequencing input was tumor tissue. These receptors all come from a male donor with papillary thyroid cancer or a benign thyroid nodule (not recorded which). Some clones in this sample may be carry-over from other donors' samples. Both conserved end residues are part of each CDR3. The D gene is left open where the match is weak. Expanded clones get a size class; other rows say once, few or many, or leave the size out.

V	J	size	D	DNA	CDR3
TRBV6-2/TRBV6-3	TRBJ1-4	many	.	TGTGCCAGCAGCCCACGGCCCGTTGCAACTAATGAAAAACTGTTTTTT	CASSPRPVATNEKLFF
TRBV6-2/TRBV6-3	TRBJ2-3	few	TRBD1	TGTGCCAGCAGTTCCGACAGGGGATGGGAAGATACGCAGTATTTT	CASSSDRGWEDTQYF
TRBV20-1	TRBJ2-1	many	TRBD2	TGCAGTGCTCGGACTAGCGGGGATTACAATGAGCAGTTCTTC	CSARTSGDYNEQFF
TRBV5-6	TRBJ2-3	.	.	TGTGCCAGCAGCATACGACCTACAGATACGCAGTATTTT	CASSIRPTDTQYF
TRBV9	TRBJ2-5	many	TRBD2	TGTGCCAGCAGCGTAGGAAGACTAGCGGGGGGGGCAGAGACCCAGTACTTC	CASSVGRLAGGAETQYF
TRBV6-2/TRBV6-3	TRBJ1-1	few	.	TGTGCCAGCAGTTATAGATCTGGACATGCGAACACTGAAGCTTTCTTT	CASSYRSGHANTEAFF
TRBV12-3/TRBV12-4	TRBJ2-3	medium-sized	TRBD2	TGTGCCAGCAGTTTCCCGCTAGCGGGAGGGACAGATACGCAGTATTTT	CASSFPLAGGTDTQYF
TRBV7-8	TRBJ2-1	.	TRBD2	TGTGCCAGCAGCTCCCTCCTTGTCTCGGGGGGATACAATGAGCAGTTCTTC	CASSSLLVSGGYNEQFF
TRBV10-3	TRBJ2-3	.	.	TGTGCCACCGATACAGATACGCAGTATTTT	CATDTDTQYF
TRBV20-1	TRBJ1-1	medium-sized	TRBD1	TGCAGTGCTATCAGCGAATACAGGGGGGAGGGCACTGAAGCTTTCTTT	CSAISEYRGEGTEAFF
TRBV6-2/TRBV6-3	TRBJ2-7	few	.	TGTGCCAGCATCCAAGGGGGGAGCAGTCAAAATCGAGAGCAGTACTTC	CASIQGGSSQNREQYF
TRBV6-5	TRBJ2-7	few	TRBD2	TGTGCCAGCAGTTACCTCACTAGCGGGAGCTCCGGGCTCTACGAGCAGTACTTC	CASSYLTSGSSGLYEQYF
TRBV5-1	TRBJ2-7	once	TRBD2	TGCGCCAGCAGCTTGGGAGATGTGGGAGGGCCGGGGGAGCAGTACTTC	CASSLGDVGGPGEQYF
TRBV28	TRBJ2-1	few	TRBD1	TGTGCCAGCAGTTTCCCCTACAGGGGGCAGTTCTTC	CASSFPYRGQFF